Detailed here is one T cell receptor beta chain. Its antigen is not yet known. Base qualities are not recorded, but no much larger clone differs from it by a single base. The germline V gene sets CDR1 to SGHAT and CDR2 to FQNNGV. Taken from cysteine to phenylalanine, the CDR3 has 18 residues. Only the CDR3 portion is preserved as DNA: 54 bases, with reading frame beginning at the first base. V has 1 base trimmed and J has 0 bases trimmed; junction bases matching no gene number 10. Each collaborating institution followed its own protocols to collect whole blood in K2EDTA tubes. For TCRbeta analysis, collaborators shipped samples as frozen whole blood, isolated PBMCs, or DNA extracted from either of those sample types. TCRbeta CDR3 regions were amplified from genomic DNA by means of the immunoSEQ Assay, a bias-controlled multiplex PCR. The published analysis was carried out like this. Within the assay, amplification of reference gene primers was used to estimate how many nucleated cells each sample contained. To quantify the absolute abundance of each unique TCRbeta CDR3 rearrangement, sequence reads were collapsed and filtered. Productive Simpson clonality was computed per sample as the square root of Simpson's diversity index over productive rearrangements. TCRdb re-hosts the immuneACCESS table, in-frame sequences only. Its copies lack some clones; in the studies checked, an unresolved V gene accounts for under half of them, and the cause for the rest is not known. V and J calls and clone size follow that table, whereas D and trimming were derived from the DNA. Recorded for this sample are over 100,000 clones; about 80% of them occurred a single time. Around 3.9% of the sample belongs to the ten largest clones.

The source of the sample is a study of blood T cell repertoires in COVID-19 (dated by TCRdb to 2018 to 2020). Broadly, across the study: The collaborator samples originated in the United States, Italy and Spain and spanned the acute and convalescent phases of COVID-19. The prospective study material was composed of cDNA or gDNA derived from T cells, B-cell-depleted T cells, or PBMCs. Where available, HLA class I and class II types were obtained from metadata supplied by the sample provider rather than from assay-based typing. The dataset comprised deeply sampled blood TCRbeta repertoires from subjects exposed to, actively infected with, or recovered from COVID-19. A freely available public database, intended as a resource for researchers studying the immune response to SARS-CoV-2, is where the repertoires were released. A de-identified subject ID, COVID-19 status, age in years and sex were almost always included in the sample metadata. Samples came from the ongoing ImmuneRACE study (first 160 participants) plus 1,254 subjects from 6 global collaborators. Points the paper makes about the study in general: How much clinical and demographic metadata was included differed by source and by participant, and the metadata was provided uncurated.

The chain joins TRBV11-2 to TRBJ2-3; 7 middle bases align to TRBD2. The source is a woman of 80 years or more with acute or convalescent COVID-19. Sequencing used peripheral blood. CDR3 sequence: CASSLGASGSGSTDTQYF. The DNA is TGTGCCAGCAGCTTAGGCGCTAGCGGCTCCGGGAGCACAGATACGCAGTATTTT.